This T cell receptor (beta chain) came from a study of T cell responses to AZD1222 COVID-19 vaccine. General study findings and limits: Only a handful of people who got AZD1222 tested seropositive at baseline. Clonal diversity may have been underestimated, and the donors were mostly white British, with more females than males. All repertoire sampling was performed exclusively after the peak T cell response. When two AZD1222 doses had been given, Spike-specific TCR breadth and depth rose.

Comment on this clone: Its antigen remains unidentified.

The CDR3 contains 16 residues. The V and J ends lost 0 bases and 2 bases respectively, with 11 bases between them. The V gene's germline CDR1 is LGHDT and CDR2 YNNKEL (reference sequence). Produced via immunoSEQ multiplex PCR; TCRdb's table is partial and in-frame only. The sample contains about 130,000 clones, 70% to 90% of which appear only once. The rearrangement joins TRBV3-1 (or the pseudogene TRBV3-2) to TRBJ1-3; D is unclear. The specimen comprised peripheral blood, sampled on day 0 of AZD1222 vaccination. The TCR comes from an adult in good health. Here the CDR3 reads CASSQDRRAPGNTIYF. CDR3 sequence (DNA): TGTGCCAGCAGCCAAGATCGGAGGGCGCCTGGAAACACCATATATTTT.